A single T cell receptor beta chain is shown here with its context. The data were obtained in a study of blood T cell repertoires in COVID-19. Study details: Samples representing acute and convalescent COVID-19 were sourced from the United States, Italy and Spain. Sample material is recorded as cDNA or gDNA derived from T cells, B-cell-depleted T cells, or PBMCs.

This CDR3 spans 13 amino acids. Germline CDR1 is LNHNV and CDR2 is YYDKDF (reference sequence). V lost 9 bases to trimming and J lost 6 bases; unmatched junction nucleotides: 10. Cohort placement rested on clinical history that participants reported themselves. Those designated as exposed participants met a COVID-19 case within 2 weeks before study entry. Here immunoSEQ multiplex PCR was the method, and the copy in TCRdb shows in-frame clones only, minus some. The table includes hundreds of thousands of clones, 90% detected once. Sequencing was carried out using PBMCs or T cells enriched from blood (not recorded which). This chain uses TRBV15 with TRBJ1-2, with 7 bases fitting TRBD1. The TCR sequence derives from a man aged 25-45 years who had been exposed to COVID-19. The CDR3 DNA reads TGTGCCACACGACAGGGAGTAAGGGATGGCTACACCTTC. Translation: CATRQGVRDGYTF.